The source of this T cell receptor beta chain is a study of Tregs in tolerant kidney transplant recipients. Study-wide findings and caveats: Changing PCR primers prevented nucleotide comparison between some patients' samples. Tregs expanded with activated donor B cells seemed most donor-specific. In tolerant patients, donor-specific Tregs outgrew total Tregs, suggesting antigen-driven expansion.

With respect to this clone: Its specificity is not known.

The assay was immunoSEQ multiplex PCR, and TCRdb's table has in-frame clones only and misses some. The data hold 110,000 or so clones, with around 89% observed a single time. Germline V gene lookup returns CDR1 SGHRS and CDR2 YFSETQ. The junction had 7 bases not matched to a gene; V was cut back by 4 bases and J by 4 bases. The length of the CDR3 is 15 residues. Thawed PBMCs were FACS-sorted into unstimulated CD4+CD25+CD127- regulatory T cells, CD4+CD25- non-regulatory cells, CD4 and CD8 cells. The chain carries TRBV5-1 and TRBJ2-5; 10 nucleotides match TRBD2. Sequencing was performed on CD4+ T cells from blood, taken before the transplant. The source of this sequence is a human donor who received a combined kidney and bone marrow transplant. CDR3 protein: CASSALAGEVETQYF. Written as DNA, the CDR3 is TGCGCCAGCAGCGCCCTAGCGGGAGAGGTAGAGACCCAGTACTTC.